This is a list of T cell receptor beta chains from one sample in a study of shared clonotypes between healthy human individuals. The assay was immunoSEQ multiplex PCR, and TCRdb's table has in-frame clones only and misses some. The repertoire holds approximately 1,500,000 clones, with approximately 98% as singletons. The material sequenced was naive CD4+ T cells sorted from blood. Receptors were obtained from a man aged 30-40 years in good health. Both conserved end residues are part of each CDR3. The order of the fields is D gene, J gene, clone size, V gene, CDR3 DNA, CDR3 protein. The D gene is left open where the match is weak. Not all rows give a size; the values are once, few, many and, for expanded clones, a class.

d_call: NA
j_call: TRBJ2-7
clone_size: NA
v_call: TRBV7-2
cdr3_nt: TGTGCCAGCAGCTTAGACGGGAGCTCCTACGAGCAGTACTTC
cdr3_aa: CASSLDGSSYEQYF

d_call: NA
j_call: TRBJ2-2
clone_size: NA
v_call: TRBV11-1
cdr3_nt: TGTGCCAGCAGCTTCCGCTTTGAGGACACCGGGGAGCTGTTTTTT
cdr3_aa: CASSFRFEDTGELFF

d_call: TRBD2
j_call: TRBJ2-7
clone_size: NA
v_call: TRBV11-2
cdr3_nt: TGTGCCAGCAGCCCAACCGGGGGGACCTACGAGCAGTACTTC
cdr3_aa: CASSPTGGTYEQYF

d_call: NA
j_call: TRBJ1-4
clone_size: NA
v_call: TRBV5-1
cdr3_nt: TGCGCCAGCAGCTTGGTCGGCGGCCTCTCGGGTGAAAAACTGTTTTTT
cdr3_aa: CASSLVGGLSGEKLFF

d_call: NA
j_call: TRBJ2-7
clone_size: NA
v_call: TRBV27
cdr3_nt: TGTGCCAGCAGATTAGGGGCCGGGGCCTACGAGCAGTACTTC
cdr3_aa: CASRLGAGAYEQYF

d_call: NA
j_call: TRBJ1-1
clone_size: NA
v_call: TRBV5-6
cdr3_nt: TGTGCCAGCAGCGCCCCGGGACTTTTTGCTGAAGCTTTCTTT
cdr3_aa: CASSAPGLFAEAFF

d_call: TRBD2
j_call: TRBJ2-5
clone_size: NA
v_call: TRBV7-6
cdr3_nt: TGTGCCAGCAGCTTAGGGACTAGCGGGTACCAAGAGACCCAGTACTTC
cdr3_aa: CASSLGTSGYQETQYF

d_call: TRBD1
j_call: TRBJ2-7
clone_size: NA
v_call: TRBV5-5
cdr3_nt: TGTGCCAGCAGCCCGGTGGACAGGGCGAACGAGCAGTACTTC
cdr3_aa: CASSPVDRANEQYF

d_call: NA
j_call: TRBJ2-6
clone_size: NA
v_call: TRBV10-3
cdr3_nt: TGTGCCATCAGTGAGGCCAGAACCTTTTCTGGGGCCAACGTCCTGACTTTC
cdr3_aa: CAISEARTFSGANVLTF

d_call: NA
j_call: TRBJ1-1
clone_size: once
v_call: TRBV10-3
cdr3_nt: TGTGCCATCAGTGACTGGGTCACTGAAGCTTTCTTT
cdr3_aa: CAISDWVTEAFF

d_call: TRBD1
j_call: TRBJ2-2
clone_size: NA
v_call: TRBV5-1
cdr3_nt: TGCGCCAGCAGCACCTACACAGGGGCCGGGGAGCTGTTTTTT
cdr3_aa: CASSTYTGAGELFF

d_call: TRBD1
j_call: TRBJ1-1
clone_size: NA
v_call: TRBV6-4
cdr3_nt: TGTGCCAGCAGTGTCGAGACAGGGAGTACTGAAGCTTTCTTT
cdr3_aa: CASSVETGSTEAFF

d_call: NA
j_call: TRBJ2-7
clone_size: NA
v_call: TRBV5-1
cdr3_nt: TGCGCCAGCAGCCTAGGGGGGGTTTACGAGCAGTACTTC
cdr3_aa: CASSLGGVYEQYF

d_call: NA
j_call: TRBJ2-7
clone_size: NA
v_call: TRBV6-5
cdr3_nt: TGTGCCAGCAGCCACAGGGGGGGGGAGCAGTACTTC
cdr3_aa: CASSHRGGEQYF

d_call: TRBD1
j_call: TRBJ2-2
clone_size: NA
v_call: TRBV5-5
cdr3_nt: TGTGCCAGCAGCTTGGTATGGGACAGGGACCCCGGGGAGCTGTTTTTT
cdr3_aa: CASSLVWDRDPGELFF

d_call: NA
j_call: TRBJ2-3
clone_size: NA
v_call: TRBV5-1
cdr3_nt: TGCGCCAGCAGCTTAGGGCCCCTTGGGGGACCACCAGGCGCAGATACGCAGTATTTT
cdr3_aa: CASSLGPLGGPPGADTQYF

d_call: NA
j_call: TRBJ2-7
clone_size: NA
v_call: TRBV18
cdr3_nt: TGTGCCAGCTCGACCCTCCGGAAGGGTGGGGACGAGCAGTACTTC
cdr3_aa: CASSTLRKGGDEQYF

d_call: TRBD2
j_call: TRBJ2-3
clone_size: NA
v_call: TRBV5-6
cdr3_nt: TGTGCCAGCAGCTTTCTAGCGGGAGGAGGCACAGATACGCAGTATTTT
cdr3_aa: CASSFLAGGGTDTQYF

d_call: NA
j_call: TRBJ2-7
clone_size: NA
v_call: TRBV28
cdr3_nt: TGTGCCAGCAGTCGCTCTGGCGGGACCCCCTACGAGCAGTACTTC
cdr3_aa: CASSRSGGTPYEQYF

d_call: NA
j_call: TRBJ1-1
clone_size: NA
v_call: TRBV6-1
cdr3_nt: TGTGCCAGCAGTGAAGTTGTTGAAGCTTTCTTT
cdr3_aa: CASSEVVEAFF

d_call: NA
j_call: TRBJ2-5
clone_size: NA
v_call: TRBV29-1
cdr3_nt: TGCAGCGTGACCGACAGGCAGGGGGAGACCCAGTACTTC
cdr3_aa: CSVTDRQGETQYF

d_call: TRBD1
j_call: TRBJ2-7
clone_size: NA
v_call: TRBV5-1
cdr3_nt: TGCGCCAGCAGCTTAAGCCCAGGGGGCGAGCAGTACTTC
cdr3_aa: CASSLSPGGEQYF

d_call: NA
j_call: TRBJ1-1
clone_size: NA
v_call: TRBV28
cdr3_nt: TGTGCCAGCAGTTTATCCCCATTCTTGGAAGCTTTCTTT
cdr3_aa: CASSLSPFLEAFF

d_call: NA
j_call: TRBJ1-4
clone_size: NA
v_call: TRBV7-9
cdr3_nt: TGTGCCAGCAGCTCCCACCGACCACGAGCTGGCGAAAAACTGTTTTTT
cdr3_aa: CASSSHRPRAGEKLFF

d_call: TRBD1
j_call: TRBJ2-7
clone_size: NA
v_call: TRBV19
cdr3_nt: TGTGCCAGTAGTGGGACAGGGACTACCTACGAGCAGTACTTC
cdr3_aa: CASSGTGTTYEQYF

d_call: NA
j_call: TRBJ1-1
clone_size: NA
v_call: TRBV7-9
cdr3_nt: TGTGCCAGCAGCGTGGACAAGAATGAAGCTTTCTTT
cdr3_aa: CASSVDKNEAFF